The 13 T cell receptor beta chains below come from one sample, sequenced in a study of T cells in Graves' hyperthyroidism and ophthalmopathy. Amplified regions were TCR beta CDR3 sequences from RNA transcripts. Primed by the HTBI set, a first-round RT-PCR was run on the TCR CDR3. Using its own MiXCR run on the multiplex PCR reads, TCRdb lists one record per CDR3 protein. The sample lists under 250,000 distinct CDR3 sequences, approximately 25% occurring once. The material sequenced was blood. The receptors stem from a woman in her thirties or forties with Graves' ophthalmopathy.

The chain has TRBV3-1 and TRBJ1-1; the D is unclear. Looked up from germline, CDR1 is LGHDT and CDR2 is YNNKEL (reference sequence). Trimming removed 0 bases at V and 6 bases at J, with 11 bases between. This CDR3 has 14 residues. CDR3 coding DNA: TGTGCCAGCAGCCAAGAAGAGGCGGTGTCTGAAGCTTTCTTT. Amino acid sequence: CASSQEEAVSEAFF.

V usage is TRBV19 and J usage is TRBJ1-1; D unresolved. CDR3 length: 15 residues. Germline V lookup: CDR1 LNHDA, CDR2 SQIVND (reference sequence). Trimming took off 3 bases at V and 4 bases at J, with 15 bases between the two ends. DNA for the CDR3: TGTGCCAGTAGTATGAGGTGGGAGGAGTTCACTGAAGCTTTCTTT. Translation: CASSMRWEEFTEAFF.

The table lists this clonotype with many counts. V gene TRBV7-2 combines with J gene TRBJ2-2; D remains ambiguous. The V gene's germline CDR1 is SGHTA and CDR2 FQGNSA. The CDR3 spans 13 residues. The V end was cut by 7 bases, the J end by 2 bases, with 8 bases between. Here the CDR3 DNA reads TGTGCCAGCAAAACTGTCAACACCGGGGAGCTGTTTTTT. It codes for CASKTVNTGELFF.

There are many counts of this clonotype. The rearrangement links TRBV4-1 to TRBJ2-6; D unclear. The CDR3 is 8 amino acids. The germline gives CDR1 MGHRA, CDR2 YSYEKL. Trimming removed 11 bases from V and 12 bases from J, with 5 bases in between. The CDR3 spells CAPAVLTF. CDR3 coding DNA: TGCGCCCCGGCCGTCCTGACTTTC.

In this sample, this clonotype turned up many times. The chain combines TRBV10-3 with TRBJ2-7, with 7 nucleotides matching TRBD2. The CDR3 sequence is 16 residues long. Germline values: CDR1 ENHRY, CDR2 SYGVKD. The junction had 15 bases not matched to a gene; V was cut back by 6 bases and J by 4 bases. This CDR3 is CAIRRGGAGTNYEQYF. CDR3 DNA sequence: TGTGCCATCAGGCGAGGTGGGGCAGGGACTAATTACGAGCAGTACTTC.

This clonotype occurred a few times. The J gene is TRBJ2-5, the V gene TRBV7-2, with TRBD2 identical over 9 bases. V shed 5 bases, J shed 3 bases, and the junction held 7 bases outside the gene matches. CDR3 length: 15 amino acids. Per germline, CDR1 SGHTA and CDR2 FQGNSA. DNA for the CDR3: TGTGCCAGCAGCACCCGGACTAGCGACAAAGAGACCCAGTACTTC. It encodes CASSTRTSDKETQYF.

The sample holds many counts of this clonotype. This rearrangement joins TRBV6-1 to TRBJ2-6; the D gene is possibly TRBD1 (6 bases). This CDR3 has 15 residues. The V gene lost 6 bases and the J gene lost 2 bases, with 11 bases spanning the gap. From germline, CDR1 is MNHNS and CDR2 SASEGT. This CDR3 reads CASRVAGAGANVLTF. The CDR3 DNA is TGTGCCAGCAGGGTCGCAGGGGCTGGGGCCAACGTCCTGACTTTC.

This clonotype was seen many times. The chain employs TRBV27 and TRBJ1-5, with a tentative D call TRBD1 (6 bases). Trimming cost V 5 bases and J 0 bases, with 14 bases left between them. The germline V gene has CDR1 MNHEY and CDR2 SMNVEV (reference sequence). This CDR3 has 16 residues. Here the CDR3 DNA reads TGTGCCAGCAGTCCCGGACAGACCATTAGCAATCAGCCCCAGCATTTT. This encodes CASSPGQTISNQPQHF.

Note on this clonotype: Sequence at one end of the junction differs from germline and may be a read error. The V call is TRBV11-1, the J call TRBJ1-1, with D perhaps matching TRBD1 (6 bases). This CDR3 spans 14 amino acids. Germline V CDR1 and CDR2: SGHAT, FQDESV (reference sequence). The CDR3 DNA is TGTGCCAGCAGCCAGGTCTGGGGGGACACTGAAGCTTACTTT. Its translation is CASSQVWGDTEAYF.

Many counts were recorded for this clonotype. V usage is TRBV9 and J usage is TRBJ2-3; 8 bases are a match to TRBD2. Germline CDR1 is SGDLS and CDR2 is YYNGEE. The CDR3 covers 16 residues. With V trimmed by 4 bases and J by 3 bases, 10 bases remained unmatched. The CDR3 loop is CASSPQAASGTDTQYF. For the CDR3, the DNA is TGTGCCAGCAGCCCCCAAGCGGCTAGCGGGACAGATACGCAGTATTTT.

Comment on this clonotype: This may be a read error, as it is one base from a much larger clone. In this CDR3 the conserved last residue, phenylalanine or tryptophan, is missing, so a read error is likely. DNA for the CDR3: TGTGCCAGCAGGGGGCCTAGCGGGAGGCCCGGGGAGCTGTTTCTT. Translating gives CASRGPSGRPGELFL. The chain links TRBV4-2 to TRBJ2-2; 11 nucleotides align to TRBD2. Germline V gene data show CDR1 as LGHNA and CDR2 as YNFKEQ. V shed 6 bases and J 6 bases; nucleotides not matched to a gene: 6. This CDR3 region has 15 residues.

CDR3 nucleotides: TGTGCCAGCGGGGTCAGCAGCTCCTACGAGCAGTTCTTC. Residues: CASGVSSSYEQFF. V usage is TRBV28 and J usage is TRBJ2-7; D is uncertain. The J call could be wrong; TRBJ2-1 is a better fit for the DNA end. Germline V gene sequence: CDR1 MDHEN, CDR2 SYDVKM. The CDR3 contains 13 residues.

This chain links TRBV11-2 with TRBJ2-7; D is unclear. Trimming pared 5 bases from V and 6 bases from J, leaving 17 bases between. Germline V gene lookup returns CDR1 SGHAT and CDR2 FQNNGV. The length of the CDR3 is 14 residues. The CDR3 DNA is TGTGCCAGCAGCCCTGGGCGGTTACGGCGCGAGCAGTACTTC. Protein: CASSPGRLRREQYF.